These T cell receptor beta chains were read from a single sample in a study of cytomegalovirus exposure and HLA in healthy donors. Only in-frame clones appear in the TCRdb table, and some are missing; sequencing was by immunoSEQ multiplex PCR. The table shows 200,000 or so clones, with about 79% occurring only once. Sequencing was carried out using PBMCs. The receptors come from a man aged 18 to 35 in good health and CMV-seronegative. Both conserved end residues are part of each CDR3. D genes are given only for firm matches. Only some rows state a clone size, as once, few, many or a class for expanded clones.

v_gene	j_gene	abundance	d_gene	CDR3aa	CDR3nt
TRBV28	TRBJ1-2	-	-	CASSPTDNYGYTF	TGTGCCAGCAGTCCTACAGATAACTATGGCTACACCTTC
TRBV5-1	TRBJ2-6	-	TRBD1	CASSPTGQASGANVLTF	TGCGCCAGCAGCCCAACGGGACAGGCCTCTGGGGCCAACGTCCTGACTTTC
TRBV19	TRBJ1-2	-	-	CASRQEGNNYGYTF	TGTGCCAGTAGACAGGAGGGGAACAACTATGGCTACACCTTC
TRBV19	TRBJ1-1	once	-	CASAYRSGSTEAFF	TGTGCCAGTGCCTACCGATCTGGGAGCACTGAAGCTTTCTTT
TRBV30	TRBJ1-5	few	-	CAWRGQGNQPQHF	TGTGCCTGGAGGGGGCAGGGGAATCAGCCCCAGCATTTT
TRBV4-3	TRBJ2-3	-	TRBD2	CASSQVGSGRYTDTQYF	TGCGCCAGCAGCCAAGTAGGTAGCGGGAGATACACAGATACGCAGTATTTT
TRBV7-6	TRBJ2-4	-	-	CASSSKNIQYF	TGTGCCAGCAGCTCAAAAAACATTCAGTACTTC
TRBV7-2	TRBJ2-7	-	-	CASSLGGVSYEQYF	TGTGCCAGCAGCCTCGGGGGTGTCTCCTACGAGCAGTACTTC
TRBV19	TRBJ1-2	-	TRBD1	CASSNTGASSNYGYTF	TGTGCCAGTAGTAACACAGGGGCCTCATCCAACTATGGCTACACCTTC
TRBV7-2	TRBJ2-7	-	TRBD2	CASSPGPQGGNEQYF	TGTGCCAGCAGCCCAGGCCCTCAGGGAGGGAACGAGCAGTACTTC
TRBV5-1	TRBJ2-3	-	-	CASSSLPGHPTDTQYF	TGCGCCAGCAGCTCCCTGCCGGGACACCCCACAGATACGCAGTATTTT
TRBV6-4	TRBJ2-3	-	TRBD2	CASSVVGTSGTDTQYF	TGTGCCAGCAGTGTGGTGGGGACTAGCGGCACAGATACGCAGTATTTT
TRBV7-3	TRBJ2-3	-	TRBD2	CASSLGLVGDTQYF	TGTGCCAGCAGCTTAGGACTAGTAGGAGATACGCAGTATTTT
TRBV25-1	TRBJ2-5	-	-	CASSEGGGETQYF	TGTGCCAGCAGTGAGGGAGGGGGAGAGACCCAGTACTTC
TRBV7-9	TRBJ1-4	-	-	CASSPQQGEKPNEKLFF	TGTGCCAGCAGCCCCCAACAGGGTGAAAAGCCTAATGAAAAACTGTTTTTT
TRBV11-2	TRBJ1-1	-	-	CASSPARGGTEAFF	TGTGCCAGCAGCCCGGCTCGGGGGGGCACTGAAGCTTTCTTT
TRBV7-9	TRBJ2-7	once	TRBD1	CSSSLGTGAYTNYEQYF	TGTTCCAGCAGCTTGGGGACAGGAGCCTATACGAACTACGAGCAGTACTTC
TRBV28	TRBJ1-1	-	TRBD1	CASTSPTGGSEAFF	TGTGCCAGCACCAGTCCTACAGGGGGCAGTGAAGCTTTCTTT
TRBV7-6	TRBJ2-1	-	TRBD2	CASSLYQPGLVFYGEQFF	TGTGCCAGCAGCTTGTATCAACCGGGACTAGTTTTTTACGGTGAGCAGTTCTTC
TRBV6-6	TRBJ1-6	-	TRBD1	CASSYVTGANSPLHF	TGTGCCAGCAGTTACGTGACAGGGGCGAATTCACCCCTCCACTTT
TRBV27	TRBJ2-3	-	TRBD1	CASSPQGDILTDTQYF	TGTGCCAGCAGCCCTCAGGGGGATATCCTCACAGATACGCAGTATTTT
TRBV5-1	TRBJ2-7	-	TRBD1	CASRGTGGAYEQYF	TGCGCCAGCAGAGGGACAGGGGGAGCCTACGAGCAGTACTTC
TRBV5-6	TRBJ1-2	-	TRBD1	CASSLTGDHYGYTF	TGTGCCAGCAGCTTGACAGGGGACCACTATGGCTACACCTTC
TRBV7-9	TRBJ2-7	-	-	CASSFSSYEQYF	TGTGCCAGCAGCTTTAGCTCCTACGAGCAGTACTTC
TRBV28	TRBJ2-7	-	TRBD1	CASSLGTGGGYEQYF	TGTGCCAGCAGCCTCGGGACAGGGGGCGGGTACGAGCAGTACTTC
TRBV6-5	TRBJ1-1	-	-	CASSYSAAFGNTEAFF	TGTGCCAGCAGTTACTCGGCAGCGTTCGGGAACACTGAAGCTTTCTTT
TRBV18	TRBJ1-3	-	TRBD1	CASSPQAQGRGTGNTIYF	TGTGCCAGCTCACCACAAGCACAGGGGAGAGGGACTGGAAACACCATATATTTT
TRBV23-1	TRBJ2-1	-	TRBD1	CASKTPEGDRGYNEQFF	TGCGCCAGCAAAACGCCCGAAGGGGACAGGGGCTACAATGAGCAGTTCTTC
TRBV9	TRBJ2-7	-	TRBD1	CASSVGSGGTGASEQYF	TGTGCCAGCAGCGTAGGATCCGGGGGGACAGGGGCTTCCGAGCAGTACTTC
TRBV27	TRBJ2-2	-	-	CASRPSGRTNTGELFF	TGTGCCAGCAGACCGAGCGGGCGGACGAACACCGGGGAGCTGTTTTTT
TRBV2	TRBJ2-7	-	-	CASSESGLYEQYF	TGTGCCAGCAGTGAAAGTGGGCTCTACGAGCAGTACTTC
TRBV6-1	TRBJ1-3	-	-	CASSEISSGNTIYF	TGTGCCAGCAGTGAGATTAGCTCTGGAAACACCATATATTTT
TRBV27	TRBJ2-3	few	TRBD2	CASSLIAGGPDTQYF	TGTGCCAGCAGTTTAATAGCGGGAGGGCCAGATACGCAGTATTTT
TRBV4-3	TRBJ2-7	-	TRBD1	CASSRQGGKGEQYF	TGCGCCAGCAGCCGACAGGGGGGGAAAGGCGAGCAGTACTTC
TRBV9	TRBJ2-3	-	-	CASSPRRRADTQYF	TGTGCCAGCAGCCCCCGGCGTCGGGCAGATACGCAGTATTTT
TRBV30	TRBJ2-1	-	-	CAGGSGIVHNEQFF	TGTGCCGGAGGGTCAGGGATAGTCCACAATGAGCAGTTCTTC
TRBV29-1	TRBJ2-2	-	-	CSGQGLTGELFF	TGCAGCGGCCAGGGCCTCACCGGGGAGCTGTTTTTT
TRBV9	TRBJ1-2	once	-	CASSVEDSYGYTF	TGTGCCAGCAGCGTAGAGGACAGCTATGGCTACACCTTC
TRBV10-2	TRBJ2-7	-	-	CASRPPQAGFYEQYF	TGCGCCAGCAGACCCCCACAGGCCGGATTCTACGAGCAGTACTTC
TRBV10-3	TRBJ2-5	-	-	CAISESDSNEETQYF	TGTGCCATCAGCGAATCCGACAGCAACGAAGAGACCCAGTACTTC
TRBV6-6	TRBJ1-1	-	-	CASSYYGRENTEAFF	TGTGCCAGCAGTTACTACGGACGGGAAAACACTGAAGCTTTCTTT
TRBV7-6	TRBJ2-1	-	-	CASSIGGPGNEQFF	TGTGCCAGCTCAATCGGGGGGCCTGGGAATGAGCAGTTCTTC
TRBV10-3	TRBJ2-5	-	-	CAISAGVPRETQYF	TGTGCCATCAGTGCGGGGGTCCCCCGAGAGACCCAGTACTTC
TRBV2	TRBJ2-2	-	-	CASSEIAAGELFF	TGTGCCAGCAGTGAAATCGCAGCCGGGGAGCTGTTTTTT
TRBV19	TRBJ1-3	-	-	CASTSYFSGNTIYF	TGTGCCAGTACTTCCTACTTCTCTGGAAACACCATATATTTT
TRBV6-5	TRBJ2-3	-	TRBD1	CASSGGQGYTDTQYF	TGTGCCAGCAGTGGGGGACAGGGCTACACAGATACGCAGTATTTT
TRBV30	TRBJ2-6	-	-	CAWSFRGPSGANVLTF	TGTGCCTGGAGTTTTAGGGGCCCCTCTGGGGCCAACGTCCTGACTTTC
TRBV4-2	TRBJ2-3	few	TRBD1	CASSLRQGISTDTQYF	TGTGCCAGCAGCCTTCGACAGGGGATTAGCACAGATACGCAGTATTTT
TRBV13	TRBJ2-7	once	TRBD1	CASSLAGQGVANEQYF	TGTGCCAGCAGCTTAGCCGGACAGGGGGTGGCGAACGAGCAGTACTTC
TRBV4-3	TRBJ2-2	-	-	CASSQAAGTVTGELFF	TGCGCCAGCAGCCAAGCAGCAGGGACTGTGACCGGGGAGCTGTTTTTT
TRBV14	TRBJ2-5	-	TRBD1	CASWGQSLGETQYF	TGTGCCAGTTGGGGACAGTCTTTAGGGGAGACCCAGTACTTC
TRBV15	TRBJ1-4	-	-	CATSRDGAAQPNEKLFF	TGTGCCACCAGCAGAGATGGGGCAGCCCAGCCTAATGAAAAACTGTTTTTT
TRBV27	TRBJ1-2	-	-	CASSSDSYGYTF	TGTGCCAGCAGTTCCGACAGCTATGGCTACACCTTC
TRBV5-5	TRBJ1-3	-	-	CASRPATASGNTIYF	TGTGCCAGCAGGCCCGCGACAGCCTCTGGAAACACCATATATTTT
TRBV18	TRBJ1-2	once	TRBD1	CASSALGQGDGYTF	TGTGCCAGCTCAGCCTTGGGACAGGGGGATGGCTACACCTTC